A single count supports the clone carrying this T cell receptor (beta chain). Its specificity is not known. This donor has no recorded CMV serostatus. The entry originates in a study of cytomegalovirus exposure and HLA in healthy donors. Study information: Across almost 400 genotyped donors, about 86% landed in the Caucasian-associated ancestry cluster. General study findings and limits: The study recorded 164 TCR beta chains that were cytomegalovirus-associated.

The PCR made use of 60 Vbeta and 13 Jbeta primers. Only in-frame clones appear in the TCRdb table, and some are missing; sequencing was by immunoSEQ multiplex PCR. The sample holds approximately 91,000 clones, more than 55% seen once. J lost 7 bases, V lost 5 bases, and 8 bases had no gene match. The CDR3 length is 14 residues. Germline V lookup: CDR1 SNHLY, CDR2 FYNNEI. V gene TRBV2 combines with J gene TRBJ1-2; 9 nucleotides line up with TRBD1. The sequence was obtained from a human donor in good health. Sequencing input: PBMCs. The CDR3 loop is CASSQEQGAAGYTF. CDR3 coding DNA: TGTGCCAGCAGTCAAGAACAGGGGGCAGCTGGCTACACCTTC.